Presented here are 24 T cell receptor beta chains from one specimen sequenced in a study of cytotoxic CD8 clonotypes in ibrutinib-treated CLL. The data were produced by immunoSEQ multiplex PCR, yet TCRdb's version contains in-frame clones alone and is incomplete. The sample lists fewer than 200,000 clones, roughly 80% occurring once. The source material was PBMCs, sampled after 24 months of ibrutinib treatment. Every receptor here comes from a human donor with chronic lymphocytic leukemia.

In DNA form, the CDR3 reads TGTGCCAGCAGCCAAGGGGGGGCTAATGAAAAACTGTTTTTT. Its translation is CASSQGGANEKLFF. The gene calls are TRBV4-2 and TRBJ1-4; D possibly corresponds to TRBD1 (5 bases). Trimming shortened V by 1 base and J by 3 bases, and 6 bases separated the two germline ends. The CDR3 has 14 amino acids. The germline CDR1 and CDR2 sequences are LGHNA and YNFKEQ.

The rearrangement joins TRBV6-1 to TRBJ2-7, with D unresolved. Germline assignment: CDR1 MNHNS and CDR2 SASEGT. CDR3 length equals 12 residues. The V end was cut by 2 bases, the J end by 4 bases, with 6 bases between. The CDR3 protein is CASSESGYEQYF. The CDR3 nucleotides are TGTGCCAGCAGTGAATCCGGGTACGAGCAGTACTTC.

The V gene is TRBV19, the J gene TRBJ2-7; 7 bases align to TRBD2. CDR3 length: 15 residues. V trimming: 0 bases; J trimming: 3 bases; junction bases outside the gene matches: 5. From germline, CDR1 is LNHDA and CDR2 SQIVND (reference sequence). The DNA of the CDR3 is TGTGCCAGTAGTATAGATCTCGCTAGCGGCTACGAGCAGTACTTC. Amino acids: CASSIDLASGYEQYF.

The rearrangement joins TRBV5-1 to TRBJ1-6; D is uncertain. V dropped 0 bases and J dropped 5 bases, with 12 bases sitting between them. Germline CDR1 and CDR2: SGHRS and YFSETQ. The CDR3 runs to 16 residues. This CDR3 reads CASSLAQAQNNSPLHF. CDR3 in DNA: TGCGCCAGCAGCTTGGCTCAGGCACAGAATAATTCACCCCTCCACTTT. Full variable domain (outside the CDR3, taken from reference TRBV5-1 and TRBJ1-6): KAGVTQTPRYLIKTRGQQVTLSCSPISGHRSVSWYQQTPGQGLQFLFEYFSETQRNKGNFPGRFSGRQFSNSRSEMNVSTLELGDSALYLCASSLAQAQNNSPLHFGNGTRLTVT.

This sequence joins TRBV18 and TRBJ1-3, with D possibly TRBD1 on 5 matching bases. This CDR3 is built from 14 residues. Germline values: CDR1 KGHSH, CDR2 LQKENI. V was cut by 0 bases and J by 2 bases, with 5 bases left in between. Written as DNA, the CDR3 is TGTGCCAGCTCACCACCGGGGGCTGGAAACACCATATATTTT. Protein product: CASSPPGAGNTIYF. Variable domain in full (rest from reference TRBV18 and TRBJ1-3): NAGVMQNPRHLVRRRGQEARLRCSPMKGHSHVYWYRQLPEEGLKFMVYLQKENIIDESGMPKERFSAEFPKEGPSILRIQQVVRGDSAAYFCASSPPGAGNTIYFGEGSWLTVV.

This clone was counted a few times. J is TRBJ2-7 and V is TRBV6-1; TRBD2 agrees at 7 bases. CDR3 length equals 14 residues. Germline V gives CDR1 MNHNS, CDR2 SASEGT. Trimming at V came to 1 base and at J to 3 bases, leaving 3 bases not matched to a gene. Here the CDR3 reads CASSEVAGYYEQYF. The CDR3 DNA reads TGTGCCAGCAGTGAAGTAGCGGGCTACTACGAGCAGTACTTC.

To note about this clone: This CDR3 is also generated by other DNA sequences in the sample. The rearrangement joins TRBV5-1 to TRBJ2-7; tentative D call: TRBD2 (6 bases). The V end lost 1 base, the J end lost 6 bases, and 8 bases lay between the germline ends. Germline CDR1 reads SGHRS; CDR2 reads YFSETQ. This CDR3 has 12 amino acids. CDR3 sequence: CASSLSGVEQYF. The CDR3 DNA follows: TGCGCCAGCAGCTTGTCGGGGGTCGAGCAGTACTTC. The full variable domain, with the rest looked up from reference TRBV5-1 and TRBJ2-7, is KAGVTQTPRYLIKTRGQQVTLSCSPISGHRSVSWYQQTPGQGLQFLFEYFSETQRNKGNFPGRFSGRQFSNSRSEMNVSTLELGDSALYLCASSLSGVEQYFGPGTRLTVT.

This rearrangement joins TRBV10-3 to TRBJ2-7; no reliable D call. Per the germline V gene, CDR1 is ENHRY and CDR2 is SYGVKD. The CDR3 spans 13 residues. V was pared by 3 bases and J by 0 bases, with 6 bases between. CDR3 protein: CAISDTLSYEQYF. The CDR3 nucleotides read TGTGCCATCAGTGACACACTCTCCTACGAGCAGTACTTC.

V is TRBV7-7 and J is TRBJ2-5; 11 bases match TRBD1. The V and J ends lost 5 bases and 4 bases, in that order; junction bases with no gene match: 6. The germline V gene encodes CDR1 SSHAT and CDR2 FNYEAQ (reference sequence). CDR3 length: 15 amino acids. The chain's CDR3 is CASSPGQGVRETQYF. In DNA form, the CDR3 reads TGTGCCAGCAGCCCGGGACAGGGGGTTCGAGAGACCCAGTACTTC.

The rearrangement joins TRBV7-8 to TRBJ2-7, with 13 nucleotides matching TRBD2. This CDR3 spans 14 amino acids. V dropped 4 bases and J dropped 5; count of bases not matched to a gene: 2. CDR1 SGHVS and CDR2 FQNEAQ come from the germline V gene. The CDR3 DNA reads TGTGCCAGCAGCTCCGGGACTAGCGGGAACGAGCAGTACTTC. Its protein is CASSSGTSGNEQYF.

This CDR3 reads CASSLGGIGSNEQFF. Written as DNA, the CDR3 is TGTGCCAGCAGCTTAGGGGGAATTGGGTCCAATGAGCAGTTCTTC. The chain uses TRBV7-2 and TRBJ2-1; no firm D call. The CDR3 is made up of 15 amino acids. V lost 1 base, J lost 6 bases, and 13 bases lay in between. The germline CDR1 and CDR2 sequences are SGHTA and FQGNSA. Complete variable domain (other parts from reference TRBV7-2 and TRBJ2-1): GAGVSQSPSNKVTEKGKDVELRCDPISGHTALYWYRQSLGQGLEFLIYFQGNSAPDKSGLPSDRFSAERTGGSVSTLTIQRTQQEDSAVYLCASSLGGIGSNEQFFGPGTRLTVL.

V gene TRBV9 combines with J gene TRBJ2-5; the match to TRBD1 covers 9 bases. The length of the CDR3 is 15 residues. The junction had 6 bases not matched to a gene; V was cut back by 4 bases and J by 2 bases. Germline V gene data show CDR1 as SGDLS and CDR2 as YYNGEE. The CDR3: CASSPTGTGQETQYF. Written as DNA, the CDR3 is TGTGCCAGCAGCCCAACAGGGACAGGGCAAGAGACCCAGTACTTC. The full variable domain, in which reference TRBV9 and TRBJ2-5 provide the parts outside the CDR3, is DSGVTQTPKHLITATGQRVTLRCSPRSGDLSVYWYQQSLDQGLQFLIQYYNGEERAKGNILERFSAQQFPDLHSELNLSSLELGDSALYFCASSPTGTGQETQYFGPGTRLLVL.

This sequence joins TRBV27 and TRBJ1-3; D might be TRBD1 (5 bases). Germline V lookup: CDR1 MNHEY, CDR2 SMNVEV (reference sequence). V shed 6 bases and J shed 0 bases, with 18 bases lying between them. CDR3 length: 17 amino acids. The CDR3 DNA is TGTGCCAGCAGCCCTCTTTTGGGGACCCCCTCTGGAAACACCATATATTTT. Encoded protein: CASSPLLGTPSGNTIYF.

This chain connects TRBV29-1 to TRBJ1-4, with D uncertain. The ends were cut back, 6 bases at V and 4 bases at J, with 9 bases in the middle. The germline V gene has CDR1 SQVTM and CDR2 ANQGSEA. The CDR3 contains 12 residues. This CDR3 reads CSVMRGNEKLFF. Written as DNA, the CDR3 is TGCAGCGTCATGCGGGGTAATGAAAAACTGTTTTTT.

J is TRBJ2-5 and V is TRBV4-1; no definite D call. V dropped 3 bases and J dropped 4 bases, with 9 bases sitting between them. The CDR3 sequence is 13 residues long. CDR1 MGHRA and CDR2 YSYEKL come from the germline V gene. The DNA for the CDR3 is TGCGCCAGCAGCCAGATCTATCGAGAGACCCAGTACTTC. Protein product: CASSQIYRETQYF.

This clone was detected only a few times. V gene TRBV7-2 combines with J gene TRBJ2-3, with 13 bases fitting TRBD2. Germline CDR1 is SGHTA and CDR2 is FQGNSA. The CDR3 has 19 residues. With 5 bases clipped from V and 0 bases from J, the junction kept 11 bases outside the gene matches. CDR3 in amino acids: CASSGTSGAAPLSTDTQYF. CDR3 nucleotide sequence: TGTGCCAGCAGCGGGACTAGCGGGGCCGCTCCCCTAAGCACAGATACGCAGTATTTT.

The CDR3 is CASSFLGGPSGNTIYF. CDR3 DNA: TGTGCCAGCAGCTTTTTGGGGGGCCCCTCAGGAAACACCATATATTTT. This chain links TRBV5-6 with TRBJ1-3; tentative D call: TRBD1 (6 bases). The CDR3 runs 16 residues. Germline V gene data show CDR1 as SGHDT and CDR2 as YYEEEE. V lost 2 bases to trimming and J lost 4 bases, with 16 bases between them.

This clone has only one observation. V and J are TRBV11-3 and TRBJ2-2, with 7 bases that match TRBD2. The trim removed 3 bases at V and 2 bases at J, leaving 3 bases unmatched. Germline V gene data show CDR1 as SGHNT and CDR2 as YENEEA. CDR3 length equals 15 residues. Here the CDR3 DNA reads TGTGCCAGCAGCTTTGGGACTATAAACACCGGGGAGCTGTTTTTT. Protein product: CASSFGTINTGELFF.

The genes are TRBV29-1 and TRBJ2-5, with a tentative D call TRBD2 (5 bases). This CDR3 contains 12 residues. Germline V gene lookup returns CDR1 SQVTM and CDR2 ANQGSEA. The germline V and J ends were trimmed by 7 bases and 5 bases, with 14 bases remaining between them. The DNA for the CDR3 is TGCAGCGCCGGAGGTGGTGAGGAGACCCAGTACTTC. Its translation is CSAGGGEETQYF.

This clone was recorded only once. The rearrangement joins TRBV2 to TRBJ2-1; 11 bases are a match to TRBD1. V trimming: 7 bases; J trimming: 5 bases; junction bases outside the gene matches: 7. The CDR3 contains 15 residues. Germline lookup yields CDR1 SNHLY and CDR2 FYNNEI. CDR3 in DNA: TGTGCCAGCAATCCGGGACAGGGGGAGAACAATGAGCAGTTCTTC. It translates to CASNPGQGENNEQFF.

The rearrangement links TRBV5-1 to TRBJ2-7, with 8 bases that match TRBD2. J gave up 2 bases and V 4 bases, and 8 bases lay outside the gene matches. Per the germline V gene, CDR1 is SGHRS and CDR2 is YFSETQ. This CDR3 spans 15 amino acids. CDR3 DNA sequence: TGCGCCAGCAGCGCGGGGGGCGACCTAACCTACGAGCAGTACTTC. This codes for CASSAGGDLTYEQYF.

The chain joins TRBV10-1 to TRBJ2-7; D is uncertain. V lost 0 bases and J lost 4, with 10 bases in between. This CDR3 spans 14 amino acids. In germline, CDR1 is WNHNN, CDR2 SYGVQD (reference sequence). CDR3 nucleotide sequence: TGCGCCAGCAGTGAGTCAAAAGATTTATACGAGCAGTACTTC. This gives the protein CASSESKDLYEQYF.

There are a few counts of this clone. V gene TRBV21-1 combines with J gene TRBJ1-5; the table names TRBD1, a call not compared with the DNA. TRBV21-1 is annotated as a pseudogene. CDR3 length: 16 residues. DNA for the CDR3: TGTGCCAGCAGACGCCCGGACAGGGGGGGCGATCAGCCCCAGCATTTT. It codes for CASRRPDRGGDQPQHF.

The chain couples TRBV6-6 to TRBJ2-1; D is undetermined. From germline, CDR1 is MNHNY and CDR2 SVGAGI (reference sequence). With 8 bases removed from V and 0 bases from J, the gap between germline ends came to 14 bases. The length of the CDR3 is 15 residues. CDR3 residues: CASWGRLGSYNEQFF. In DNA form, the CDR3 reads TGTGCCAGCTGGGGTAGATTGGGCTCCTACAATGAGCAGTTCTTC.